The 15 T cell receptor beta chains reported below all come from one sample, sequenced in a study of blood T cells in healthy people across ages. It was with a sample-barcoded 5' primer and a J-beta primer mix that a second PCR of roughly 7 to 12 cycles was run. Each CDR3 protein gets one entry after TCRdb re-called the 5' RACE reads with MiXCR. Of approximately 810,000 distinct CDR3 sequences listed, less than 35% are singletons. Sequenced sample: blood. These receptors all come from a woman aged 80 or older in good health.

The chain uses TRBV28 and TRBJ1-5; D might be TRBD1 (5 bases). Germline assignment: CDR1 MDHEN and CDR2 SYDVKM. This CDR3 is 14 amino acids long. Trimming shortened V by 5 bases and J by 5 bases, and 13 bases separated the two germline ends. CDR3 nucleotide sequence: TGTGCCAGCAGTATGAGTAGGGGAGATCAGCCCCAGCATTTT. Translated: CASSMSRGDQPQHF.

The V gene is TRBV3-1, the J gene TRBJ1-5, with a weak D call TRBD1 (5 bases). Germline assignment: CDR1 LGHDT and CDR2 YNNKEL (reference sequence). V was clipped by 0 bases and J by 4 bases, with 13 bases between them. This CDR3 has 16 amino acids. CDR3 sequence reads: CASSQDSGHLNQPQHF. CDR3 nucleotides: TGTGCCAGCAGCCAAGACTCCGGACATCTTAATCAGCCCCAGCATTTT.

This chain links TRBV24-1 with TRBJ2-5; 12 nucleotides line up with TRBD2. V lost 2 bases, J lost 7 bases, and 7 bases stayed unmatched. This CDR3 has 16 residues. Germline-derived CDR1 and CDR2 are KGHDR and SFDVKD. The CDR3 sequence: CATSDSTSGGCGTQYF. CDR3 sequence (DNA): TGTGCCACCAGTGATTCTACTAGCGGGGGGTGCGGGACCCAGTACTTC.

This clonotype was picked up many times. The chain has TRBV20-1 and TRBJ1-2, with D unclear. The V end was cut by 3 bases, the J end by 6 bases, with 11 bases between. The V gene's germline CDR1 is DFQATT and CDR2 SNEGSKA (reference sequence). The CDR3 extends over 12 amino acids. The CDR3 DNA sequence: TGCAGTGCTAGCGACCAGGTGGATGGCTACACCTTC. Translation: CSASDQVDGYTF.

This chain joins TRBV20-1 and TRBJ2-1; TRBD1 aligns across 9 bases. Judging by the DNA end, TRBJ2-7 fits better; the J call may be wrong. The germline CDR1 and CDR2 sequences are DFQATT and SNEGSKA (reference sequence). This CDR3 has 14 residues. The CDR3 DNA sequence: TGCAGTGCAACCGGGACAGGGACCTGCAATGAGCAGTACTTC. Protein sequence: CSATGTGTCNEQYF.

This clonotype was counted only a few times. J is TRBJ1-2 and V is TRBV20-1; TRBD1 agrees at 10 bases. The V segment lost 6 bases and the J segment 0 bases; nucleotides outside the gene matches: 10. The CDR3 loop spans 16 amino acids. CDR1 is DFQATT, CDR2 SNEGSKA, per germline (reference sequence). CDR3 residues: CSALDRGHGANYGYTF. The CDR3 bases are TGCAGTGCCTTAGACAGGGGGCATGGGGCTAACTATGGCTACACCTTC.

Comment on this clonotype: A read error may explain this, as a much larger clone is one base away. The chain's CDR3 is CASTWTGKRQETQYF. The CDR3 DNA reads as TGTGCCAGCACCTGGACAGGGAAGCGTCAAGAGACCCAGTACTTC. The gene calls are TRBV7-2 and TRBJ2-5; 8 nucleotides line up with TRBD1. Germline assignment: CDR1 SGHTA and CDR2 FQGNSA. V dropped 7 bases and J dropped 2; count of bases not matched to a gene: 9. The CDR3 is 15 amino acids.

Only a few counts were recorded for this clonotype. The chain recombines TRBV21-1 with TRBJ2-7; the table's D call, TRBD1, has no DNA check behind it. TRBV21-1 is reported as a pseudogene. This CDR3 region has 15 residues. Written as DNA, the CDR3 is TGTGCCAGCACCTACCAACCGGGACAGGGAGGCGAGCAGTACTTC. It specifies CASTYQPGQGGEQYF.

This clonotype occurred a few times. This sequence joins TRBV30 and TRBJ2-3; the match to TRBD1 covers 11 bases. This CDR3 has 15 residues. The germline gives CDR1 GTSNPN, CDR2 SVGIG (reference sequence). V dropped 4 bases and J dropped 2; count of bases not matched to a gene: 5. The CDR3 region is CAWKRDRGFTDTQYF. In DNA, the CDR3 is TGTGCCTGGAAGAGGGACAGGGGGTTCACAGATACGCAGTATTTT. The full variable domain, completed using reference TRBV30 and TRBJ2-3, is SQTIHQWPATLVQPVGSPLSLECTVEGTSNPNLYWYRQAAGRGLQLLFYSVGIGQISSEVPQNLSASRPQDRQFILSSKKLLLSDSGFYLCAWKRDRGFTDTQYFGPGTRLTVL.

On this clonotype: Being one base from a much bigger clone, this may be a read error. This chain links TRBV7-2 with TRBJ1-5, with 7 bases that match TRBD1. The V segment lost 8 bases and the J segment 6 bases; nucleotides outside the gene matches: 13. The germline V gene has CDR1 SGHTA and CDR2 FQGNSA. This CDR3 spans 15 amino acids. CDR3 coding DNA: TGTGCCAGCGGCCGAACTACAGGGGCTTTTCAGCCCCAGCATTTT. Encoded protein: CASGRTTGAFQPQHF.

This clonotype was observed at least ten times. The chain joins TRBV20-1 to TRBJ2-3; 8 nucleotides agree with TRBD1. With V trimmed by 6 bases and J by 3 bases, 5 bases remained unmatched. This CDR3 is built from 13 residues. Germline assignment: CDR1 DFQATT and CDR2 SNEGSKA (reference sequence). CDR3: CSADQGATDTQYF. The CDR3, as DNA: TGCAGTGCCGACCAGGGGGCTACAGATACGCAGTATTTT.

This rearrangement joins TRBV11-2 to TRBJ1-4; D might be TRBD1 (5 bases). The CDR3 is made up of 13 amino acids. Germline V gives CDR1 SGHAT, CDR2 FQNNGV. V lost 4 bases and J lost 12, with 15 bases in between. Written as DNA, the CDR3 is TGTGCCAGCAGCTCCGCAGGGAACGAAGAACTGTTTTTT. Residues: CASSSAGNEELFF. Full variable domain (missing parts from reference TRBV11-2 and TRBJ1-4): EAGVAQSPRYKIIEKRQSVAFWCNPISGHATLYWYQQILGQGPKLLIQFQNNGVVDDSQLPKDRFSAERLKGVDSTLKIQPAKLEDSAVYLCASSSAGNEELFFGSGTQLSVL.

Concerning this clonotype itself: A read error may be the cause here, since a much bigger clone is one base away. The V call is TRBV29-1, the J call TRBJ2-7; 9 nucleotides line up with TRBD2. The CDR3 runs 13 residues. Germline CDR1 is SQVTM and CDR2 is ANQGSEA. CDR3 in amino acids: CSVLSGGSYGQYF. The CDR3 coding sequence is TGCAGCGTTCTTAGCGGGGGTTCCTACGGGCAGTACTTC.

This chain uses TRBV14 with TRBJ2-2; D could derive from TRBD1 or TRBD2 (5 bases each). The CDR3 is made up of 18 amino acids. Germline CDR1 reads SGHDN; CDR2 reads FVKESK. The V and J ends lost 0 bases and 0 bases respectively, with 14 bases between them. CDR3 bases: TGTGCCAGCAGCCAAGAAGGGCCGGGGCTATCGAACACCGGGGAGCTGTTTTTT. It yields the protein CASSQEGPGLSNTGELFF.

This clonotype has ten or more counts. The chain is built from TRBV24-1 and TRBJ2-3, with TRBD2 identical over 7 bases. Germline values: CDR1 KGHDR, CDR2 SFDVKD. The V segment lost 10 bases and the J segment 6 bases; nucleotides outside the gene matches: 18. The CDR3 extends over 16 amino acids. CDR3 nucleotides: TGTGCCACGGACTCCGGCACCGGGGGGTTTGCGGATACGCAGTATTTT. It encodes CATDSGTGGFADTQYF.